Below, one T cell receptor beta chain is given with its context. Antigen: not known. The CDR3 has 13 residues. V lost 3 bases and J 5 bases, leaving 10 bases between the germline ends. The sample belongs to a study of persistence of HIV-infected CD4 T cells. The immunoSEQ assay was version 4, run in survey mode. The repertoire was sequenced with immunoSEQ multiplex PCR; TCRdb's copy has only in-frame clones and lacks some. The table lists more than 30,000 clones, roughly 89% of them singletons. General observations from the study: Within sorted populations, more oligoclonal TCRs accompanied more oligoclonal proviruses.

This nonspecific control used anti-CD3/anti-CD28 bead stimulation of CD4+ T cells. Sorting selected CD4+ T cells upregulating both CD40 ligand and CD69. The input for sequencing was CD4+ T cells sorted from PBMCs after 18-hour stimulation, taken from a patient who received antiretroviral therapy. The rearrangement joins TRBV12-3 or TRBV12-4 to TRBJ1-1; D remains unclear. The TCR was taken from an adult man with HIV who was CMV-seropositive. The CDR3 region has the DNA TGTGCCAGCAGTTTTTCACCGGGAACTGAAGCTTTCTTT. Residues: CASSFSPGTEAFF.